The clone carrying this T cell receptor beta chain appeared a single time. Its antigen is undetermined. The data are from a study of T cells in Graves' hyperthyroidism and ophthalmopathy. Findings and limits, study-wide: Ophthalmopathy prediction by the model preceded onset by a median approximately six months.

The source of the PBMCs was less than 12 ml of fresh peripheral blood. RNA transcripts gave rise to amplified TCR beta CDR3 regions. HTBI primers were used for first-round RT-PCR of the TCR CDR3. TCRdb analysed the multiplex PCR reads with MiXCR anew, one entry per CDR3 protein. The repertoire holds more than 500,000 distinct CDR3 sequences, with 13% to 15% as singletons. Germline V gene sequence: CDR1 DFQATT, CDR2 SNEGSKA (reference sequence). The CDR3 extends over 16 amino acids. Trimming stripped 0 bases from V and 0 bases from J, with 11 bases between. This clonotype originated in a woman aged 40 to 50 with Graves' hyperthyroidism. The sample comprised blood. This chain uses TRBV20-1 with TRBJ1-4, with D possibly being TRBD1 (6 bases). CDR3 loop: CSARDGTSATNEKLFF. The CDR3 nucleotides read TGCAGTGCTAGAGATGGGACATCTGCAACTAATGAAAAACTGTTTTTT.